This TCR beta chain was captured by sequencing in a study of CD8 T cells in Susac syndrome. Broader study findings: The relatively small number of individuals in the TCR sequencing and HLA analysis was acknowledged by the study.

Regarding this clonotype: What it binds is unknown.

Sequencing of TCR beta was performed on blood CD8+ and CD4+ T cells. The CDR3 covers 14 residues. Germline V gene sequence: CDR1 MNHEY, CDR2 SMNVEV (reference sequence). V was shortened by 7 bases and J by 0 bases, with 7 bases between the two germline ends. cDNA came from about 0.5 to 1 ug RNA primed by random hexamers. The CDR3 of TCR beta was amplified by immunoSEQ multiplex PCR across 54 Vbeta and 13 Jbeta. One entry per CDR3 protein, called by TCRdb with MiXCR from the immunoSEQ multiplex PCR reads. The repertoire holds under 200,000 distinct CDR3 sequences, with 95% as singletons. This clonotype was sampled from a human donor with multiple sclerosis. The chain uses TRBV27 and TRBJ1-6; D remains unclear. Sequencing was performed on CD8+ T cells from PBMCs. The CDR3 region has the DNA TGTGCCAGCAAGGTTGCCTCCTATAATTCACCCCTCCACTTT. The encoded protein is CASKVASYNSPLHF.